The next 18 T cell receptor beta chains were all read from a single sample in a study of T cell responses to AZD1222 COVID-19 vaccine. Sequenced by immunoSEQ multiplex PCR; TCRdb stores in-frame clones only, minus some. The sample consists of fewer than 120,000 clones, about 95% of them appearing once. The material sequenced was peripheral blood, taken 28 days after the second AZD1222 dose. Receptor source: an adult who received the AZD1222 COVID-19 vaccine.

The chain links TRBV7-9 to TRBJ1-5; 7 positions agree with TRBD1. The CDR3 length is 15 residues. V gave up 4 bases and J gave up 3 bases; unmatched junction bases: 6. Germline CDR1 SEHNR, CDR2 FQNEAQ (reference sequence). In nucleotides, the CDR3 is TGTGCCAGCAGCTCAGACAGGGTTTCCAATCAGCCCCAGCATTTT. Translated: CASSSDRVSNQPQHF. Supplemented by reference TRBV7-9 and TRBJ1-5, the full variable domain reads DTGVSQNPRHKITKRGQNVTFRCDPISEHNRLYWYRQTLGQGPEFLTYFQNEAQLEKSRLLSDRFSAERPKGSFSTLEIQRTEQGDSAMYLCASSSDRVSNQPQHFGDGTRLSIL.

This clone came up once. This chain connects TRBV6-5 to TRBJ1-2; D remains ambiguous. The CDR3 extends over 14 amino acids. Germline V gives CDR1 MNHEY, CDR2 SVGAGI. The V gene lost 6 bases and the J gene lost 4 bases, with 15 bases spanning the gap. In nucleotides, the CDR3 is TGTGCCAGCAGGGACCTCAGGACCTTCTATGGCTACACCTTC. This codes for CASRDLRTFYGYTF.

The V and J genes are TRBV3-1 (or the pseudogene TRBV3-2) and TRBJ1-2, with 7 positions matching TRBD1. V gave up 5 bases and J gave up 8 bases; unmatched junction bases: 8. CDR3 length equals 13 residues. In germline, CDR1 is LGHDT, CDR2 YNNKEL (reference sequence). CDR3 sequence: CASSTDRLEGYTF. As DNA, the CDR3 is TGTGCCAGCAGCACGGACAGGCTCGAGGGCTACACCTTC.

The chain carries TRBV29-1 and TRBJ2-1, with D unclear. CDR3 length equals 14 residues. The germline gives CDR1 SQVTM, CDR2 ANQGSEA. Trimming removed 3 bases at V and 11 bases at J, with 20 bases between. The CDR3 sequence: CSVERAPNPNQQFF. The CDR3 DNA reads TGCAGCGTTGAGCGCGCCCCGAATCCTAATCAGCAGTTCTTC.

In DNA form, the CDR3 reads TGTGCCAGCGGGCTTGTTTGGGTAGCGGGAACAAAAGAGACCCAGTACTTC. It codes for CASGLVWVAGTKETQYF. The V and J genes are TRBV28 and TRBJ2-5, with 8 bases aligning to TRBD2. CDR3 length equals 17 residues. Losses at the gene ends were 8 bases for V and 3 bases for J; bases not matched to a gene: 17. Germline V lookup: CDR1 MDHEN, CDR2 SYDVKM.

J is TRBJ1-2 and V is TRBV11-2, with 9 bases matching TRBD1. The CDR3 covers 16 residues. CDR1 is SGHAT, CDR2 FQNNGV, per germline. V was pared by 2 bases and J by 5 bases, with 9 bases of the junction left unmatched. The CDR3 DNA is TGTGCCAGCAGCTTATCTAAGCTCGGGACAGGGTATGGCTACACCTTC. It is translated as CASSLSKLGTGYGYTF.

This sequence joins TRBV7-2 and TRBJ1-5; maybe TRBD1 (6 bases). The V end lost 0 bases, the J end lost 7 bases, and 13 bases lay between the germline ends. Germline CDR1 and CDR2: SGHTA and FQGNSA. The CDR3 covers 15 residues. For the CDR3, the DNA is TGTGCCAGCAGCTTAGCCAAGGGGGGCTTACAGCCCCAGCATTTT. Translation: CASSLAKGGLQPQHF.

The V and J genes are TRBV29-1 and TRBJ1-5; D is unresolved. The CDR3 spans 13 residues. The ends were cut back, 7 bases at V and 2 bases at J, with 12 bases in the middle. CDR1 and CDR2 (germline): SQVTM, ANQGSEA. The CDR3 bases are TGCAGCGCTCGAGATCGGGGCAATCAGCCCCAGCATTTT. It encodes CSARDRGNQPQHF.

This clone was observed a single time. V usage is TRBV6-5 and J usage is TRBJ2-7; D is possibly TRBD1 or TRBD2 (5 bases each). The CDR3 consists of 16 residues. In germline, CDR1 is MNHEY, CDR2 SVGAGI. V gave up 2 bases and J gave up 0 bases, with 14 bases separating them. The CDR3 DNA sequence: TGTGCCAGCAGTTACGTTAACCGGGACGGCTCCTACGAGCAGTACTTC. Protein sequence: CASSYVNRDGSYEQYF.

The rearrangement links TRBV19 to TRBJ2-2, with 7 bases that match TRBD2. Germline CDR1 reads LNHDA; CDR2 reads SQIVND (reference sequence). The CDR3 covers 17 residues. V shed 6 bases, J shed 2 bases, and the junction held 12 bases outside the gene matches. The CDR3 nucleotides are TGTGCCAGTAGCTTCCCCCTGGGAGCGGGAAACACCGGGGAGCTGTTTTTT. This translates into CASSFPLGAGNTGELFF.

This chain uses TRBV6-5 with TRBJ1-2; tentative D call: TRBD1 (5 bases). This CDR3 is built from 11 residues. The V gene lost 7 bases and the J gene lost 2 bases, with 5 bases spanning the gap. In germline, CDR1 is MNHEY, CDR2 SVGAGI. CDR3 in DNA: TGTGCCAGCACAGGGAACTATGGCTACACCTTC. As protein: CASTGNYGYTF.

This chain joins TRBV5-1 and TRBJ1-1; D unclear. V was pared by 5 bases and J by 0 bases, with 8 bases between. CDR1 is SGHRS, CDR2 YFSETQ, per germline. The CDR3 runs 13 residues. CDR3 amino acids: CASSSTVNTEAFF. The CDR3 DNA reads TGCGCCAGCAGTTCTACAGTGAACACTGAAGCTTTCTTT. The full variable domain, its missing parts supplied by reference TRBV5-1 and TRBJ1-1, is KAGVTQTPRYLIKTRGQQVTLSCSPISGHRSVSWYQQTPGQGLQFLFEYFSETQRNKGNFPGRFSGRQFSNSRSEMNVSTLELGDSALYLCASSSTVNTEAFFGQGTRLTVV.

The V and J genes are TRBV11-3 and TRBJ2-1; weak D call: TRBD1 (5 bases). The germline CDR1 and CDR2 sequences are SGHNT and YENEEA. This CDR3 spans 12 amino acids. Trimming took off 5 bases at V and 7 bases at J, with 9 bases between the two ends. CDR3 DNA: TGTGCCAGCAGCAACAGGTTGAATGAGCAGTTCTTC. Amino acids: CASSNRLNEQFF.

The chain recombines TRBV5-1 with TRBJ1-5; no reliable D call. In germline, CDR1 is SGHRS, CDR2 YFSETQ. The CDR3 is 13 amino acids. The V gene lost 1 base and the J gene lost 3 bases, with 5 bases spanning the gap. The CDR3 sequence: CASSLSLNQPQHF. As DNA, the CDR3 is TGCGCCAGCAGCTTGAGCCTCAATCAGCCCCAGCATTTT. Filled out from reference TRBV5-1 and TRBJ1-5, the complete variable domain reads KAGVTQTPRYLIKTRGQQVTLSCSPISGHRSVSWYQQTPGQGLQFLFEYFSETQRNKGNFPGRFSGRQFSNSRSEMNVSTLELGDSALYLCASSLSLNQPQHFGDGTRLSIL.

V and J are TRBV20-1 and TRBJ2-1; 8 positions match TRBD2. Germline CDR1 is DFQATT and CDR2 is SNEGSKA (reference sequence). The CDR3 has 15 amino acids. V shed 3 bases, J shed 7 bases, and the junction held 11 bases outside the gene matches. The CDR3 is CSASVRGGFRNEQFF. The DNA for the CDR3 is TGCAGTGCTAGTGTGCGCGGGGGGTTTCGTAATGAGCAGTTCTTC.

The gene calls are TRBV18 and TRBJ1-5, with 9 bases identical to TRBD1. The V and J ends lost 5 bases and 5 bases, in that order; junction bases with no gene match: 4. This CDR3 contains 14 residues. CDR1 is KGHSH, CDR2 LQKENI, per germline. CDR3 protein: CASSRTGEDQPQHF. Written as DNA, the CDR3 is TGTGCCAGCTCAAGGACAGGGGAGGATCAGCCCCAGCATTTT.

The chain uses TRBV27 and TRBJ2-7, with 8 bases lining up with TRBD1. CDR3 length: 13 amino acids. Germline loops: CDR1 MNHEY, CDR2 SMNVEV (reference sequence). V shed 5 bases and J 3 bases; nucleotides not matched to a gene: 3. This CDR3 reads CASSQGAFYEQYF. In nucleotides, the CDR3 is TGTGCCAGCAGTCAGGGGGCCTTCTACGAGCAGTACTTC.

The chain links TRBV7-6 to TRBJ2-7; TRBD1 might be the D (6 bases). Germline V gene sequence: CDR1 SGHVS, CDR2 FNYEAQ. Trimming removed 5 bases at V and 2 bases at J, with 19 bases between. CDR3 size: 16 residues. The CDR3 coding sequence is TGTGCCAGCAGCGGAGCAGGACAGAGCAGAACCTACGAGCAGTACTTC. The encoded protein is CASSGAGQSRTYEQYF.